Following are 3 T cell receptor beta chains from one sample sequenced in a study of glioma-infiltrating T cells. Amplification of TCR alpha and beta CDR3 regions from RNA used iRepertoire nested multiplex PCR. TCRdb processed the multiplex PCR reads anew with MiXCR; each CDR3 protein has one entry. The sample includes over 90,000 distinct CDR3 sequences, less than 30% seen only once; the top ten take approximately 46%. The material sequenced was glioma tissue, nonneoplastic brain tissue, or PBMCs (not recorded which). Receptor source: a human donor with low-grade glioma or glioblastoma, undergoing nonglioma brain surgery, or in good health (not recorded which).

This clonotype was found many times. The chain uses TRBV6-1 and TRBJ2-5; weak D call: TRBD1 (6 bases). The CDR3 is made up of 17 amino acids. V was cut by 4 bases and J by 4 bases, with 22 bases left in between. The germline CDR1 and CDR2 sequences are MNHNS and SASEGT. This chain's CDR3 is CASSVPLTGHPGETQYF. CDR3 sequence (DNA): TGTGCCAGCAGTGTCCCCTTGACGGGACACCCGGGAGAGACCCAGTACTTC.

This chain links TRBV5-4 with TRBJ2-1; D is tentatively TRBD1 or TRBD2 (5 bases each). The germline gives CDR1 SGHNT, CDR2 YYREEE (reference sequence). This CDR3 comprises 15 residues. The V end was cut by 1 base, the J end by 8 bases, with 16 bases between. CDR3 sequence reads: CASSLKDSGCDEQFF. The CDR3 DNA reads TGTGCCAGCAGCTTGAAGGACTCAGGGTGCGATGAGCAGTTCTTC.

The chain couples TRBV12-3 or TRBV12-4 to TRBJ2-3; D is unclear. The CDR3 totals 13 residues. Trimming shortened V by 7 bases and J by 0 bases, and 8 bases separated the two germline ends. CDR3 nucleotides: TGTGCCAGCACCTGCACTAGCACAGATACGCAGTATTTT. Translating gives CASTCTSTDTQYF.